Listed below are T cell receptor beta chains from one sample, sequenced in a study of CD8+ T cells in alopecia areata. TCRdb keeps only in-frame clones here, not all; method: immunoSEQ multiplex PCR. The sample contains roughly 120,000 clones, 55% to 80% of which appear only once. The sample consisted of CD4+ T cells sorted from blood. These receptors were obtained from a human donor in good health. The CDR3 runs from the conserved cysteine through the conserved F or W. The D gene is left open where the match is weak.

V,D,J,length,CDR3
TRBV7-3,NA,TRBJ2-2,14,CASSLLGNTGELFF
TRBV7-9,NA,TRBJ1-6,15,CASSSRTVPNSPLHF
TRBV14,NA,TRBJ2-3,12,CASSRFTDTQYF
TRBV14,NA,TRBJ2-7,14,CASSNLGGVYEQYF
TRBV12-5,NA,TRBJ2-3,14,CASGRTGPTDTQYF
TRBV2,NA,TRBJ1-1,14,CASSEFSMNTEAFF
TRBV4-1,NA,TRBJ1-1,15,CASSQDGRKNTEAFF
TRBV15,NA,TRBJ1-2,14,CATSRDGLNYGYTF
TRBV7-9,NA,TRBJ2-7,15,CASSPSKGAGYEQYF
TRBV29-1,NA,TRBJ1-4,13,CSAILYPNEKLFF
TRBV5-8,TRBD1,TRBJ2-1,17,CASSLGPPGQGYNEQFF
TRBV30,NA,TRBJ2-2,16,CAWKTGTRGGPGELFF
TRBV6-1,NA,TRBJ2-3,14,CASSEERSADTQYF
TRBV11-1,NA,TRBJ2-1,16,CASSLTFKEPYNEQFF
TRBV2,NA,TRBJ1-3,12,CASSLIGLGTHF
TRBV30,TRBD2,TRBJ2-1,15,CAWCSSAGGRNEQFF
TRBV7-6,NA,TRBJ1-5,15,CASSPYQDPGQPQHF
TRBV5-1,NA,TRBJ1-1,13,CASSLTTDSEAFF
TRBV27,NA,TRBJ1-5,14,CASSLTVFNQPQHF
TRBV6-1,NA,TRBJ2-1,16,CASSEVIGQSFYEQFF
TRBV30,NA,TRBJ2-3,11,CAWSGNRDLDF
TRBV29-1,TRBD1,TRBJ2-5,12,CSVVTGRETQYF
TRBV7-9,NA,TRBJ1-2,15,CASSLSQELVYGYTF
TRBV4-1,TRBD1,TRBJ2-7,16,CASSRGQGPTLYEQYF
TRBV30,NA,TRBJ1-4,12,CACSRSTLELFF
TRBV6-5,NA,TRBJ1-4,14,CASSPEDGNEKLFF
TRBV2,TRBD2,TRBJ2-5,15,CASSVELAGGETQYF
TRBV6-5,TRBD2,TRBJ2-5,14,CASTDWGGQETQYF
TRBV30,NA,TRBJ1-2,13,CAWSSSQVYGYTF
TRBV2,NA,TRBJ2-1,13,CASSGNPWDEQFF
TRBV7-2,NA,TRBJ2-7,12,CASSKSGIQTSF
TRBV6-1,NA,TRBJ1-5,14,CASRGRGTNQPQHF
TRBV2,NA,TRBJ1-2,12,CASRQGLGGYTF
TRBV2,NA,TRBJ1-2,12,CASGGQMEGYTF
TRBV2,NA,TRBJ1-6,13,CASSEAGVSPLHF
TRBV29-1,NA,TRBJ2-5,13,CSVKGVKQETQYF
TRBV2,NA,TRBJ1-1,11,CASSAGTEAFF
TRBV2,TRBD1,TRBJ2-5,13,CASRGTGGGTQYF
TRBV4-1,NA,TRBJ2-6,15,CASSVRTEGANVLTF
TRBV6-5,NA,TRBJ2-5,13,CASTIPGYETQYF
TRBV5-4,TRBD1,TRBJ2-1,18,CASSPRPPGQGANNEQFF
TRBV10-1,NA,TRBJ2-2,13,CASRATNTGELFF
TRBV30,TRBD1,TRBJ1-6,12,CASGQLNSPLHF
TRBV30,NA,TRBJ2-2,13,CAWSRSVTGELFF
TRBV9,TRBD2,TRBJ2-1,15,CASTRRGVSYNEQFF
TRBV7-2,NA,TRBJ2-6,15,CASSLGLAGANVLTF
TRBV19,NA,TRBJ1-4,11,CASRNGEKLFF
TRBV30,TRBD1,TRBJ2-7,15,CAWTRQDRGRYEQYF